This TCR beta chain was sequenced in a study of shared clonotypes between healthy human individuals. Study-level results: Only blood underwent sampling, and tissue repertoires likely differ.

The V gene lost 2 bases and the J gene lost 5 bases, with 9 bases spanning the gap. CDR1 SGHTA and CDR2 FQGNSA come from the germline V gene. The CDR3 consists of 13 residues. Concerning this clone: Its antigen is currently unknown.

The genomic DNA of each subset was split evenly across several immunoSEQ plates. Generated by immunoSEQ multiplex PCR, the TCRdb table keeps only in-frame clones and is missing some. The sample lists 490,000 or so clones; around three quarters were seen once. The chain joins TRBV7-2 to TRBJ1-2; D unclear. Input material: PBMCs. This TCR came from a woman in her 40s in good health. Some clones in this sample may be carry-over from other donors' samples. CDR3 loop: CASSLLQTYGYTF. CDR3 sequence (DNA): TGTGCCAGCAGCTTATTACAAACGTATGGCTACACCTTC.